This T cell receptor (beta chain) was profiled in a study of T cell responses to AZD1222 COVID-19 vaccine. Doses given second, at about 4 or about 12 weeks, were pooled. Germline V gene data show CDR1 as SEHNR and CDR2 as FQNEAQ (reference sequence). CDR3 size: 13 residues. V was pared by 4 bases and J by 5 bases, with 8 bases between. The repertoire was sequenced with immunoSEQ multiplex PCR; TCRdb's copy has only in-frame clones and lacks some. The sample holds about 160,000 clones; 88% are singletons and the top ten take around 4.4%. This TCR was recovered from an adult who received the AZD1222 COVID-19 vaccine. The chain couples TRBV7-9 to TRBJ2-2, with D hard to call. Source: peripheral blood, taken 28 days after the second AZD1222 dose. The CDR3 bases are TGTGCCAGCAGCTCCGAGAAGACCGGGGAGCTGTTTTTT. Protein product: CASSSEKTGELFF.